The T cell receptor beta chain described here comes from a study of cytomegalovirus exposure and HLA in healthy donors (dated by TCRdb to about 2017). Notes on the research overall: According to an earlier analysis of 550 to 700 of the donors, some 180 million T cells yielded some 110 million unique TCR beta sequences and about 300 Gb of sequence data. About 310 gigabases of sequencing data and 80 million or so unique TCR sequences were included in an early release covering 550 to 800 HLA-typed donors. Of the approximately 400 genotyped donors, over 80% were placed in the genetic ancestry cluster associated with self-reported Caucasian donors. The aim of the study was to test whether cataloging public T cell receptors could identify signatures of past pathogen exposure. The study profiled the T cell repertoires of about 720 subjects by immunosequencing and related them to cytomegalovirus serostatus. Besides the first cohort of approximately 670 subjects, a separate validation cohort made up of 120 different subjects was used. The study combined high-throughput TCR immunosequencing, statistical association of individual TCRs with disease status, and machine learning to predict cytomegalovirus infection status. A later analysis re-examined previously published TCR beta repertoires from over 500 donors and added high-resolution HLA genotyping to investigate patterns of TCR occurrence. The later analysis used no new phenotypic data to find candidate immune exposures, relying instead on TCR beta sequences and their occurrence across donors. To decide whether each TCR beta V gene segment behaved as functional or pseudogenic, an earlier analysis of approximately 620 of the donors relied on high-throughput TCR beta sequencing. Donor age, sex, ethnicity and CMV serostatus were compiled together with the repertoire data. In a later genetic analysis, genome-wide SNP genotypes for 398 of the 666 donors were used, and that subset was treated as a discovery cohort. Every repertoire in the discovery cohort had been generated on one and the same sequencing platform. Both class I and class II loci were covered by HLA typing, at four-digit resolution. Typing coverage differed by locus: A, B, C, DRB1 and DQB1 were typed in roughly 620-630 donors, DQA1 in roughly 510, DPA1 in roughly 590, and DPB1 in approximately 450. Five DR-DQ haplotypes were treated as single units for association and clustering because of strong linkage in the cohort. Among some 410 genotyped donors of the cohort, an average of about 240,000 unique TCR beta nucleotide sequences were sequenced per donor, roughly a sixth of them non-productive. The study at large found these results: Linkage disequilibrium might explain the correlated functional status among segregating V segments, but an unknown experimental factor could not be excluded. An association between a missense DCLRE1C variant and V-gene and J-gene trimming of TCR beta chains was found in a later genetic analysis and replicated in an independent cohort. Compared with equally common non-associated chains, HLA-associated TCR beta chains in a later analysis were more clonally expanded and had lower generation probabilities. The authors suggested that the approach could potentially be extended to other disease states and immunological phenotypes. The sequencing pipeline was judged likely to have produced a cluster of highly shared sequence variants as a technical artifact. A later analysis reported that several top co-occurrence clusters appeared linked to parvovirus B19, influenza, CMV and Epstein-Barr virus. A further reported finding was that TCR beta sequences accurately predicted the HLA-A and HLA-B alleles for most subjects in the first cohort. Cytomegalovirus status was reported to be diagnosed by the classifier with high specificity and sensitivity in both the original and validation cohorts. Most TCR sequences were observed very rarely across donors, whereas some public TCRs were present in many individuals. Specific HLA alleles were associated with 16,951 TCR beta sequences at a false discovery rate of 0.05 in a later analysis. Over 15 rarely observed V segments, including chromosome 9 orphons, were excluded from the earlier analysis of approximately 500 of the donors because counts were too low. For the cohort, immune exposure information was limited to CMV serostatus. An earlier analysis of 587 of the donors showed that most TCR beta V segments appeared in productive rearrangements either about 87% or about 30% of the time, which broadly matched IMGT annotations. According to a later analysis, TCR association rates differed among HLA loci, with DRB1 alleles showing the most associated TCRs and HLA-C alleles showing the fewest. A later genetic analysis reported fewer N-insertions in productive TCRs among donors in an Asian-associated ancestry cluster than the roughly 620-donor mean. Assigning TCR associations to individual alleles was difficult when HLA alleles, especially DR and DQ, strongly co-occurred. Because HLA typing was missing for some donors at each locus, association tests included only the typed subset. In vitro tests confirmed that a few of the cytomegalovirus-associated TCR beta chains recognize cytomegalovirus antigens. The presence/absence analyses assumed that sequencing depth was roughly uniform across donors, and that assumption may not be true. A later analysis found that most CMV-associated TCR beta chains appeared HLA-restricted, with HLA associations seemingly driven largely by CMV exposure. Only TCR beta chains were sequenced in this cohort, and the absence of alpha or paired-chain data limited detectable features. The study listed 150 to 200 TCR beta chains as associated with cytomegalovirus. Some IMGT-functional V segments, including TRBV6-2 and TRBV6-3, could not be distinguished by the 87-base-pair reads and were therefore excluded.

Library preparation employed the immunoSEQ multiplex PCR assay. A mixture of 60 forward primers for TCR Vbeta segments and 13 reverse primers for TCR Jbeta segments was used in the multiplex PCR. The CDR3 region of rearranged TCR beta genes was amplified from genomic DNA by a multiplex PCR assay. The Illumina HiSeq System was used to sequence the amplified TCR beta libraries as 87-base-pair reads. The study's processing was this. A later analysis counted about 80 million unique TCR beta chains across the 650 to 800 repertoires, and 10 million to 12 million of these chains were shared by at least two donors. To remove PCR and sequencing errors, raw reads were error-corrected and collapsed into unique sequences using a nearest-neighbor algorithm that merged closely related sequences. To assign V, D and J gene segments, CDR3 sequences were aligned to IMGT reference sequences. For a sequence to be retained, a match of at least six nucleotides to both a V gene segment and a J gene segment was required. A rearrangement was called productive if the CDR3 had no stop codons and remained in frame with V and J, and every other rearrangement was called non-productive. CDR3 was defined by IMGT convention, running from the second conserved V-encoded cysteine to the conserved J-encoded phenylalanine. The earlier analysis of about 590 of the donors excluded sequences that lacked an unambiguous match to a single V gene segment. An earlier analysis of a few hundred of the donors called V segments functional above 56.7% productive rearrangements and segregating when the between-donor standard deviation exceeded 5%. A statistical classification framework was developed to diagnose cytomegalovirus status using the catalog of TCR beta chain sequences. In a later analysis, TCR nucleotide sequences were compared against IMGT/GENE-DB human TR gene sequences so that V and J genes could be assigned. A later analysis assigned CDR3 sequences and most-parsimonious VDJ recombination scenarios with the TCRdist pipeline. In a later analysis, each TCR beta chain was defined by its CDR3 amino acid sequence together with its V-gene family, and reads without a unique V-gene family were excluded. As a way to deal with suspected cross-contamination and a sequencing artifact, a later analysis dropped 450 to 600 nucleotide sequences that were highly shared and had low generation probability. For each public chain, a later analysis derived a clonal expansion index from normalized ranks of inferred template counts within each repertoire. In a later analysis, generation probabilities were computed using a VDJ recombination model fitted to out-of-frame rearrangements, and the results were checked against IGoR. Hypergeometric tests were used in a later analysis to score TCR-TCR, TCR-HLA and TCR-CMV co-occurrence, with a repertoire-size bias correction applied to the TCR pairs. To estimate false discovery rates, a later analysis permuted the HLA or CMV assignments 20 times. In a later analysis, co-occurring TCRs were grouped using DBSCAN, with TCRdist sequence similarity added in when clustering inside HLA-allele-positive subsets. Co-occurrence clustering excluded repertoires with fewer than 30,000 or more than 120,000 public chains, plus five with anomalous nucleotide sharing. TCRdb took this table from immuneACCESS and kept in-frame rearrangements with V and J called. Such tables lack part of the clones; where checked against another copy, unresolved V genes explain under half of the gap, and the rest is unexplained. D and trimming were read from the DNA, whereas the V and J calls and clone size are those reported in that table. The sample table contains around 190,000 clones; only one count was recorded for around 81% of them. The ten largest clones capture approximately 2% of the sample.

V gives up 7 bases and J gives up 0 bases, and the segment between their germline ends measures 14 bases. The CDR3 starts with the cysteine, ends with the phenylalanine, and has 14 residues. Of all the DNA, just the CDR3 is kept, 42 bases in frame from base 1. The germline V gene encodes CDR1 SGHRS and CDR2 YFSETQ. A note on this clone: The target of this receptor is not known. One base away there is no much larger clone; base qualities are not given.

The cohort comprised some 730 healthy bone marrow donors. At the time of sampling, every cohort member was nominally healthy, though immune exposures that went unrecorded were likely present. The donor was CMV seronegative and belonged to the group of several hundred seronegative cohort members. Every donor gave a peripheral blood sample, and the peripheral blood mononuclear cells from that sample were used for TCR beta sequencing. The Qiagen DNeasy Blood Extraction Kit was used to extract genomic DNA from the blood cell samples. This chain joins TRBV5-1 to TRBJ2-7; the D segment could be TRBD2, given 6 matching bases. Sequencing was carried out using PBMCs. The TCR comes from a man aged 30-40 years in good health and CMV-seronegative. The DNA reads TGCGCCAGCTCCGGCGGGAAAAGCTCCTACGAGCAGTACTTC. It codes for CASSGGKSSYEQYF.